Presented here are 23 T cell receptor beta chains from one specimen sequenced in a study of blood T cell repertoires in COVID-19. Produced via immunoSEQ multiplex PCR; TCRdb's table is partial and in-frame only. The sample lists some 80,000 clones, about four fifths occurring once. The sample comprised peripheral blood. These receptor sequences come from an elderly woman with active or convalescent COVID-19.

This chain joins TRBV19 and TRBJ2-5; 10 bases fit TRBD2. The trim removed 4 bases at V and 1 base at J, leaving 3 bases unmatched. The CDR3 spans 15 residues. Looked up from germline, CDR1 is LNHDA and CDR2 is SQIVND (reference sequence). The CDR3 coding sequence is TGTGCCAGTAGTAGTGCTAGCGGGGGCCAAGAGACCCAGTACTTC. Its translation: CASSSASGGQETQYF.

This chain uses TRBV11-2 with TRBJ2-5; TRBD2 aligns across 8 bases. The V gene's germline CDR1 is SGHAT and CDR2 FQNNGV. The CDR3 totals 14 residues. The ends lost 3 bases at V and 5 bases at J; junction bases unmatched: 5. The CDR3 here is CASSFWTSRETQYF. The CDR3 DNA is TGTGCCAGCAGCTTCTGGACTAGCCGGGAGACCCAGTACTTC.

The chain couples TRBV7-8 to TRBJ2-1, with 13 bases lining up with TRBD2. CDR1 is SGHVS, CDR2 FQNEAQ, per germline. V gave up 2 bases and J gave up 4 bases; unmatched junction bases: 2. The CDR3 loop spans 16 amino acids. The CDR3 region has the DNA TGTGCCAGCAGCTTACCACTAGCGGGAGGGTACAATGAGCAGTTCTTC. This sequence encodes CASSLPLAGGYNEQFF.

The chain links TRBV27 to TRBJ1-1; D may be TRBD1 (5 bases). Germline assignment: CDR1 MNHEY and CDR2 SMNVEV (reference sequence). The CDR3 totals 14 residues. Trimming shortened V by 1 base and J by 4 bases, and 10 bases separated the two germline ends. Here the CDR3 DNA reads TGTGCCAGCAGTTTATGGGGCAGGGCCACTGAAGCTTTCTTT. It specifies CASSLWGRATEAFF.

The chain recombines TRBV4-3 with TRBJ1-1; perhaps TRBD1 as D (5 bases). The CDR3 runs 14 residues. Trimming left V 0 bases short and J 9 bases short, with 14 bases between. Germline-derived CDR1 and CDR2 are LGHNA and YSLEER. The CDR3 spells CASSQDSGATKAFF. The CDR3 region has the DNA TGCGCCAGCAGCCAAGATAGTGGGGCGACCAAAGCTTTCTTT.

The rearrangement joins TRBV21-1 to TRBJ2-1; the table's D call TRBD2 went unverified against the DNA. TRBV21-1 is listed as a pseudogene. The CDR3 consists of 15 residues. CDR3 sequence (DNA): TGTGCCAGCAGCAAAGCAGAGAGCTCCTACAATGAGCAGTTCTTC. It encodes CASSKAESSYNEQFF.

The chain combines TRBV2 with TRBJ2-7, with a weak D call TRBD1 (6 bases). The germline V gene encodes CDR1 SNHLY and CDR2 FYNNEI. The CDR3 runs to 13 residues. Trimming took off 7 bases at V and 6 bases at J, with 16 bases between the two ends. In DNA form, the CDR3 reads TGTGCCAGCAAGAGACAGGAACCCCTCGAGCAGTACTTC. It encodes CASKRQEPLEQYF.

The gene calls are TRBV19 and TRBJ2-2; no clear D. Germline V gene sequence: CDR1 LNHDA, CDR2 SQIVND (reference sequence). V lost 3 bases, J lost 4 bases, and 6 bases lay in between. The CDR3 sequence is 13 residues long. CDR3 in DNA: TGTGCCAGTAGTATCGGTACCACCGGGGAGCTGTTTTTT. This translates into CASSIGTTGELFF.

The chain links TRBV5-4 to TRBJ2-7, with 12 bases fitting TRBD2. In germline, CDR1 is SGHNT, CDR2 YYREEE (reference sequence). The CDR3 contains 18 residues. Trimming at V came to 0 bases and at J to 3 bases, leaving 10 bases not matched to a gene. The CDR3 sequence: CASSLGPATSGGHYEQYF. The CDR3 DNA reads TGTGCCAGCAGCTTGGGGCCGGCAACTAGCGGGGGGCACTACGAGCAGTACTTC.

The gene calls are TRBV2 and TRBJ1-4, with TRBD1 matching 8 bases. Germline V gene lookup returns CDR1 SNHLY and CDR2 FYNNEI. CDR3 size: 15 residues. With 8 bases clipped from V and 4 bases from J, the junction kept 9 bases outside the gene matches. For the CDR3, the DNA is TGTGCCAGCGGGGCCGACAGGGGACTTAATGAAAAACTGTTTTTT. Protein: CASGADRGLNEKLFF. The complete variable domain, with remaining parts taken from reference TRBV2 and TRBJ1-4, reads EPEVTQTPSHQVTQMGQEVILRCVPISNHLYFYWYRQILGQKVEFLVSFYNNEISEKSEIFDDQFSVERPDGSNFTLKIRSTKLEDSAMYFCASGADRGLNEKLFFGSGTQLSVL.

The chain has TRBV11-2 and TRBJ1-5; TRBD1 is a possible D gene (6 bases). The germline V and J ends were trimmed by 1 base and 6 bases, with 22 bases remaining between them. The germline gives CDR1 SGHAT, CDR2 FQNNGV. This CDR3 is 18 amino acids long. CDR3 DNA sequence: TGTGCCAGCAGCTTAGGGAGTTGGAGAGGGGGGGATGGTCAGCCCCAGCATTTT. As protein: CASSLGSWRGGDGQPQHF.

The V gene is TRBV9, the J gene TRBJ1-2; 8 nucleotides line up with TRBD1. Germline CDR1 and CDR2: SGDLS and YYNGEE. This CDR3 contains 15 residues. The V and J ends lost 4 bases and 8 bases, in that order; junction bases with no gene match: 13. In DNA, the CDR3 is TGTGCCAGCAGCCCACCAGGGGGCGCGTCTGGAGGCTACACCTTC. Translated: CASSPPGGASGGYTF.

This chain links TRBV19 with TRBJ2-7; 10 positions match TRBD1. The ends lost 5 bases at V and 2 bases at J; junction bases unmatched: 6. Germline V lookup: CDR1 LNHDA, CDR2 SQIVND (reference sequence). This CDR3 spans 15 amino acids. CDR3 coding DNA: TGTGCCAGTAGTCGGGGACAGGGGAAAACCTACGAGCAGTACTTC. Its translation is CASSRGQGKTYEQYF.

J is TRBJ2-7 and V is TRBV6-5; 9 positions agree with TRBD1. V shed 6 bases and J 4 bases; nucleotides not matched to a gene: 7. The CDR3 is made up of 14 amino acids. CDR1 is MNHEY, CDR2 SVGAGI, per germline. The CDR3 is CASRRQGGVYEQYF. The CDR3 nucleotides read TGTGCCAGCAGAAGACAGGGGGGGGTATACGAGCAGTACTTC.

The chain recombines TRBV21-1 with TRBJ2-3; the table calls TRBD2, which could not be checked here. TRBV21-1 has pseudogene status. The CDR3 has 16 amino acids. DNA for the CDR3: TGTGCCAGCAGCAGAGGGACTAGCGGGTTCACAGATACGCAGTATTTT. This gives the protein CASSRGTSGFTDTQYF.

This clone was counted once. The chain links TRBV4-3 to TRBJ2-3; maybe TRBD1 (6 bases). CDR3 length: 15 residues. Trimming cost V 3 bases and J 0 bases, with 10 bases left between them. CDR1 LGHNA and CDR2 YSLEER come from the germline V gene. CDR3 nucleotides: TGCGCCAGCAGCCACATAACAGGGAGCACAGATACGCAGTATTTT. Protein sequence: CASSHITGSTDTQYF.

The chain recombines TRBV5-1 with TRBJ1-3; TRBD1 aligns across 9 bases. Per the germline V gene, CDR1 is SGHRS and CDR2 is YFSETQ. Unmatched junction bases numbered 3, after V lost 5 bases and J lost 3 bases. CDR3 size: 14 residues. Here the CDR3 DNA reads TGCGCCAGCAGGGACAGGGGCGTTGGAAACACCATATATTTT. Translating it yields CASRDRGVGNTIYF.

This chain joins TRBV5-1 and TRBJ2-7; 7 bases are shared with TRBD2. The germline gives CDR1 SGHRS, CDR2 YFSETQ. The CDR3 is made up of 13 amino acids. V dropped 0 bases and J dropped 9; count of bases not matched to a gene: 6. The CDR3 is CASSLAGEGGQYF. CDR3 nucleotide sequence: TGCGCCAGCAGCTTGGCCGGGGAGGGAGGGCAGTACTTC.

This rearrangement joins TRBV7-8 to TRBJ2-1; no clear D. The CDR3 is made up of 15 amino acids. CDR1 and CDR2 (germline): SGHVS, FQNEAQ. The V end was cut by 2 bases, the J end by 2 bases, with 10 bases between. The CDR3 coding sequence is TGTGCCAGCAGCTTAAAACGACAAGCCTACAATGAGCAGTTCTTC. Its protein is CASSLKRQAYNEQFF. The full variable domain, completed using reference TRBV7-8 and TRBJ2-1, is GAGVSQSPRYKVAKRGQDVALRCDPISGHVSLFWYQQALGQGPEFLTYFQNEAQLDKSGLPSDRFFAERPEGSVSTLKIQRTQQEDSAVYLCASSLKRQAYNEQFFGPGTRLTVL.

Comments on this clone: One end of the junction is discordant with germline, which a read error may explain. The chain has TRBV7-2 and TRBJ1-2; D ambiguous. The germline gives CDR1 SGHTA, CDR2 FQGNSA. There are 14 residues in the CDR3. The CDR3 is CASSLEWGGYGYTF. The DNA of the CDR3 is TGTGCCAGCAGTTTAGAGTGGGGAGGCTATGGCTACACCTTC.

The rearrangement uses TRBV6-5 and TRBJ2-2, with 14 bases aligning to TRBD2. J was trimmed by 6 bases and V by 1 base; bases with no gene match: 1. Germline V gives CDR1 MNHEY, CDR2 SVGAGI. This CDR3 comprises 16 residues. The CDR3 here is CASSYWGLAGAGELFF. CDR3 in DNA: TGTGCCAGCAGTTACTGGGGACTAGCGGGGGCCGGGGAGCTGTTTTTT.

A few counts support this clone. The chain links TRBV2 to TRBJ2-1; 8 nucleotides align to TRBD1. Germline assignment: CDR1 SNHLY and CDR2 FYNNEI. The CDR3 is 15 residues long. Germline trimming cut 7 bases from V and 4 bases from J; bases unmatched to any gene: 9. The CDR3 sequence is CASIQIQGAYNEQFF. CDR3 DNA sequence: TGTGCCAGCATTCAGATTCAGGGGGCATACAATGAGCAGTTCTTC.

The chain combines TRBV24-1 with TRBJ1-5, with TRBD1 identical over 9 bases. V shed 9 bases and J 1 base; nucleotides not matched to a gene: 9. The CDR3 sequence is 16 residues long. CDR1 KGHDR and CDR2 SFDVKD come from the germline V gene. CDR3 DNA: TGTGCCACCCGCACACAGGGGGCTGAGAGCAATCAGCCCCAGCATTTT. It encodes CATRTQGAESNQPQHF.